A selection of T cell receptor beta chains follows, all from one sample in a study of prognosis after radiotherapy for stage I lung cancer. TCRdb reprocessed the multiplex PCR reads with MiXCR, giving one entry per CDR3 protein. The sample holds roughly 15,000 distinct CDR3 sequences, 37% seen once. The sequenced sample was PBMCs, obtained before or after stereotactic body radiation therapy (not recorded which). These receptors were obtained from a donor aged 50 or older with non-small cell lung cancer. Both conserved end residues are part of each CDR3. A D gene is named only where the DNA matches it firmly. Clone sizes are given selectively: once, few, many, or a class where the clone is expanded.

D gene: TRBD1; V gene: TRBV19; J gene: TRBJ2-7; clone size: .; CDR3 protein: CASSRRTGNYQYF; CDR3 DNA: TGTGCCAGTAGTCGGCGGACAGGGAACTATCAGTACTTC
D gene: .; V gene: TRBV9; J gene: TRBJ2-1; clone size: many; CDR3 protein: CASSRSDSSNEQFF; CDR3 DNA: TGTGCCAGCAGCCGATCCGACAGTTCTAATGAGCAGTTCTTC
D gene: TRBD1; V gene: TRBV28; J gene: TRBJ2-6; clone size: .; CDR3 protein: CASSAGTAYSGADVLTF; CDR3 DNA: TGTGCCAGCAGTGCCGGGACAGCCTACTCTGGTGCCGACGTCCTGACTTTC
D gene: .; V gene: TRBV7-8; J gene: TRBJ2-7; clone size: many; CDR3 protein: CATQDGAYEQYF; CDR3 DNA: TGTGCCACGCAGGACGGAGCCTACGAGCAGTACTTC
D gene: TRBD1; V gene: TRBV6-2/TRBV6-3; J gene: TRBJ2-7; clone size: .; CDR3 protein: CASSHTTGQGPYEQYF; CDR3 DNA: TGTGCCAGCAGTCACACCACGGGACAGGGACCCTACGAGCAGTACTTC
D gene: .; V gene: TRBV5-1; J gene: TRBJ2-2; clone size: many; CDR3 protein: CASSMDPGGELFF; CDR3 DNA: TGCGCCAGCAGCATGGACCCGGGCGGGGAGCTGTTTTTT
D gene: .; V gene: TRBV19; J gene: TRBJ2-7; clone size: many; CDR3 protein: CASSIDLGSYEQYF; CDR3 DNA: TGTGCCAGTAGTATCGATTTGGGTTCCTACGAGCAGTACTTC
D gene: .; V gene: TRBV12-3/TRBV12-4; J gene: TRBJ1-2; clone size: many; CDR3 protein: CASSIEQDPNYGYTF; CDR3 DNA: TGTGCCAGCAGCATAGAACAGGACCCTAACTATGGCTACACCTTC
D gene: .; V gene: TRBV7-2; J gene: TRBJ2-3; clone size: many; CDR3 protein: CASSLDQGADTQYF; CDR3 DNA: TGTGCCAGCAGCTTGGATCAGGGTGCAGATACGCAGTATTTT
D gene: TRBD1; V gene: TRBV11-2; J gene: TRBJ1-2; clone size: .; CDR3 protein: CASSPIQGALYGYTF; CDR3 DNA: TGTGCCAGCAGCCCAATACAGGGGGCGCTCTATGGCTACACCTTC
D gene: .; V gene: TRBV28; J gene: TRBJ2-1; clone size: .; CDR3 protein: CASRPSYNEQLF; CDR3 DNA: TGTGCAAGCCGACCAAGTTACAATGAGCAGTTATTC
D gene: .; V gene: TRBV4-1; J gene: TRBJ1-2; clone size: .; CDR3 protein: CTSSQPRFTRAGGYTF; CDR3 DNA: TGCACCAGCAGCCAGCCGAGATTCACACGGGCTGGCGGCTACACCTTC
D gene: .; V gene: TRBV14; J gene: TRBJ1-2; clone size: many; CDR3 protein: CASSQGRWSYTF; CDR3 DNA: TGTGCCAGCAGCCAGGGACGGTGGAGCTACACCTTC
D gene: .; V gene: TRBV20-1; J gene: TRBJ2-2; clone size: .; CDR3 protein: CSARPQGSAGELFF; CDR3 DNA: TGCAGTGCTAGGCCCCAGGGGAGCGCCGGGGAGCTGTTTTTT
D gene: TRBD2; V gene: TRBV5-1; J gene: TRBJ2-7; clone size: .; CDR3 protein: CASSFASGYYEQYF; CDR3 DNA: TGCGCCAGCAGCTTCGCTAGCGGGTACTACGAGCAGTACTTC
D gene: .; V gene: TRBV7-9; J gene: TRBJ2-2; clone size: many; CDR3 protein: CASSLPGTSGELFF; CDR3 DNA: TGTGCCAGCAGCCTACCCGGGACCTCCGGGGAGCTGTTTTTT
D gene: TRBD1; V gene: TRBV5-1; J gene: TRBJ2-7; clone size: .; CDR3 protein: CASSQGTVSYEQYF; CDR3 DNA: TGCGCCAGCAGCCAAGGGACAGTCAGCTACGAGCAGTACTTC
D gene: .; V gene: TRBV12-3/TRBV12-4; J gene: TRBJ1-6; clone size: once; CDR3 protein: CASSSWAKGSPLHF; CDR3 DNA: TGTGCCAGCAGTTCATGGGCGAAGGGTTCACCCCTCCACTTT
D gene: .; V gene: TRBV6-1; J gene: TRBJ1-4; clone size: once; CDR3 protein: CASSDQGEKLFF; CDR3 DNA: TGTGCCAGCAGTGACCAAGGTGAAAAACTGTTTTTT
D gene: .; V gene: TRBV28; J gene: TRBJ2-7; clone size: .; CDR3 protein: CASSFGPPSTSYEQYF; CDR3 DNA: TGTGCCAGCAGTTTCGGACCGCCCTCAACCTCCTACGAGCAGTACTTC
D gene: .; V gene: TRBV5-8; J gene: TRBJ2-3; clone size: once; CDR3 protein: CASSTSSVRVTDTQYF; CDR3 DNA: TGTGCCAGCAGCACCTCTAGCGTGAGGGTAACAGATACGCAGTATTTT
D gene: TRBD1; V gene: TRBV12-3/TRBV12-4; J gene: TRBJ1-2; clone size: many; CDR3 protein: CASRGTGENYGYTF; CDR3 DNA: TGTGCCAGCAGAGGGACAGGCGAAAACTATGGCTACACCTTC
D gene: TRBD1; V gene: TRBV6-4; J gene: TRBJ2-1; clone size: medium-sized; CDR3 protein: CASSATGEGNEQFF; CDR3 DNA: TGTGCCAGCAGTGCTACAGGGGAAGGCAATGAGCAGTTCTTC
D gene: .; V gene: TRBV2; J gene: TRBJ2-3; clone size: .; CDR3 protein: CVSRLRTNTDTQYF; CDR3 DNA: TGTGTCAGCAGACTAAGAACCAACACAGATACGCAGTATTTT
D gene: .; V gene: TRBV28; J gene: TRBJ1-2; clone size: many; CDR3 protein: CASSLLSQTSTF; CDR3 DNA: TGTGCCAGCAGTTTATTGTCCCAGACCTCCACCTTC
D gene: TRBD2; V gene: TRBV19; J gene: TRBJ2-2; clone size: many; CDR3 protein: CASSIWGELTSGSSGLSGELFF; CDR3 DNA: TGTGCCAGTAGTATCTGGGGGGAACTAACTAGCGGGAGTTCGGGTCTCTCTGGGGAGCTGTTTTTT
D gene: .; V gene: TRBV6-2/TRBV6-3; J gene: TRBJ1-1; clone size: many; CDR3 protein: CASKLSQNTEAFF; CDR3 DNA: TGTGCCAGCAAACTCAGCCAGAACACTGAAGCTTTCTTT
D gene: .; V gene: TRBV20-1; J gene: TRBJ2-7; clone size: .; CDR3 protein: CSASRQVSAHEQCF; CDR3 DNA: TGCAGTGCTAGCCGACAGGTATCCGCGCACGAGCAGTGCTTC
D gene: .; V gene: TRBV6-4; J gene: TRBJ2-6; clone size: medium-sized; CDR3 protein: CATKTGPGANVLTF; CDR3 DNA: TGTGCCACCAAGACGGGGCCTGGGGCCAACGTCCTGACTTTC
D gene: TRBD2; V gene: TRBV5-1; J gene: TRBJ2-7; clone size: many; CDR3 protein: CASSLETLAGDYEQYF; CDR3 DNA: TGCGCCAGCAGCTTGGAAACGCTAGCGGGCGACTACGAGCAGTACTTC
D gene: .; V gene: TRBV6-1; J gene: TRBJ1-4; clone size: many; CDR3 protein: CATWQTQPLVEKLFF; CDR3 DNA: TGTGCCACCTGGCAAACCCAACCCCTAGTTGAAAAACTGTTTTTT
D gene: TRBD1; V gene: TRBV6-2/TRBV6-3; J gene: TRBJ1-2; clone size: once; CDR3 protein: CASSWGQGARDGYTF; CDR3 DNA: TGTGCCAGCAGTTGGGGACAGGGGGCGAGGGATGGCTACACCTTC
D gene: .; V gene: TRBV30; J gene: TRBJ2-7; clone size: many; CDR3 protein: CAWSPLDSSYEQYF; CDR3 DNA: TGTGCCTGGAGTCCTCTGGACAGCTCCTACGAGCAGTACTTC
D gene: .; V gene: TRBV5-4; J gene: TRBJ1-6; clone size: many; CDR3 protein: CASSSIESPLHF; CDR3 DNA: TGTGCCAGCAGCTCCATTGAATCACCCCTCCACTTT
D gene: .; V gene: TRBV6-1; J gene: TRBJ1-5; clone size: once; CDR3 protein: CASSDGQLNQPQHF; CDR3 DNA: TGTGCCAGCAGTGATGGGCAGCTGAATCAGCCCCAGCATTTT
D gene: TRBD2; V gene: TRBV9; J gene: TRBJ2-1; clone size: .; CDR3 protein: CASSVVGGVLNEQFF; CDR3 DNA: TGTGCCAGCAGCGTAGTCGGGGGGGTCCTCAATGAGCAGTTCTTC
D gene: .; V gene: TRBV6-1; J gene: TRBJ1-6; clone size: medium-sized; CDR3 protein: CASSELVGTQNSPLHF; CDR3 DNA: TGTGCCAGCAGTGAATTGGTTGGGACACAAAATTCACCCCTCCACTTT
D gene: .; V gene: TRBV9; J gene: TRBJ2-5; clone size: many; CDR3 protein: CASSVEEGGTQYF; CDR3 DNA: TGTGCCAGCAGCGTAGAAGAGGGGGGGACCCAGTACTTC
D gene: TRBD2; V gene: TRBV20-1; J gene: TRBJ2-1; clone size: many; CDR3 protein: CSARELAGGSYNEQFF; CDR3 DNA: TGCAGTGCTAGAGAACTAGCGGGAGGATCCTACAATGAGCAGTTCTTC
D gene: TRBD1; V gene: TRBV12-3/TRBV12-4; J gene: TRBJ1-2; clone size: many; CDR3 protein: CASSPTGQGARGYTF; CDR3 DNA: TGTGCCAGCAGCCCCACGGGACAGGGGGCTAGGGGCTACACCTTC
D gene: TRBD2; V gene: TRBV9; J gene: TRBJ2-1; clone size: .; CDR3 protein: CTSSLKAGVGGEQFF; CDR3 DNA: TGTACCAGCAGCTTAAAAGCGGGAGTGGGGGGTGAGCAGTTCTTC
D gene: .; V gene: TRBV19; J gene: TRBJ1-6; clone size: .; CDR3 protein: CASRTGPCNSPLHF; CDR3 DNA: TGTGCCAGTAGAACAGGGCCTTGTAATTCGCCCCTCCACTTT
D gene: TRBD1; V gene: TRBV3-1; J gene: TRBJ2-2; clone size: many; CDR3 protein: CASSQVRGLAGELFF; CDR3 DNA: TGTGCCAGCAGCCAAGTCAGGGGGCTGGCCGGGGAGCTGTTTTTT
D gene: .; V gene: TRBV11-2; J gene: TRBJ2-1; clone size: medium-sized; CDR3 protein: CASSNTRFNEQFF; CDR3 DNA: TGTGCCAGCAGCAACACTAGATTCAATGAGCAGTTCTTC
D gene: .; V gene: TRBV27; J gene: TRBJ2-3; clone size: many; CDR3 protein: CASTSEADTQYF; CDR3 DNA: TGTGCCAGCACCTCAGAGGCAGATACGCAGTATTTT
D gene: .; V gene: TRBV20-1; J gene: TRBJ1-2; clone size: .; CDR3 protein: CSGLVGDRGYGYTF; CDR3 DNA: TGCAGTGGCCTGGTCGGGGACCGGGGCTATGGCTACACCTTC
D gene: TRBD2; V gene: TRBV9; J gene: TRBJ2-5; clone size: many; CDR3 protein: CASSIGTSGNQETQYF; CDR3 DNA: TGTGCCAGCAGCATAGGGACTAGCGGAAATCAAGAGACCCAGTACTTC
D gene: .; V gene: TRBV15; J gene: TRBJ2-1; clone size: many; CDR3 protein: CATSSELRGNEQFF; CDR3 DNA: TGTGCCACCAGCAGCGAATTAAGGGGGAATGAGCAGTTCTTC
D gene: .; V gene: TRBV9; J gene: TRBJ2-5; clone size: once; CDR3 protein: CASCVLGMGETQYF; CDR3 DNA: TGTGCCAGCTGCGTGTTGGGGATGGGAGAGACACAGTACTTC
D gene: TRBD2; V gene: TRBV20-1; J gene: TRBJ2-1; clone size: medium-sized; CDR3 protein: CSARSGRRYEQFF; CDR3 DNA: TGCAGTGCTCGGAGCGGGAGAAGATATGAGCAGTTCTTC
D gene: .; V gene: TRBV7-6; J gene: TRBJ1-1; clone size: many; CDR3 protein: CASSLGPGNTEAFF; CDR3 DNA: TGTGCCAGCAGCTTAGGCCCAGGGAACACTGAAGCTTTCTTT
D gene: TRBD2; V gene: TRBV29-1; J gene: TRBJ2-7; clone size: few; CDR3 protein: CSVTSSGATYEQYF; CDR3 DNA: TGCAGCGTGACTAGTAGCGGGGCGACCTACGAGCAGTACTTC
D gene: .; V gene: TRBV7-9; J gene: TRBJ2-2; clone size: few; CDR3 protein: CASSLKGDPGSCF; CDR3 DNA: TGTGCCAGCAGCTTGAAGGGTGACCCGGGGAGCTGTTTT
D gene: .; V gene: TRBV28; J gene: TRBJ1-2; clone size: .; CDR3 protein: CASYIWGGYTF; CDR3 DNA: TGTGCCAGCTATATATGGGGAGGCTACACCTTC
D gene: TRBD1; V gene: TRBV5-5; J gene: TRBJ1-2; clone size: many; CDR3 protein: CASSRTGSGDSIYGYTF; CDR3 DNA: TGTGCCAGCAGCCGGACAGGGTCCGGGGATTCAATCTATGGCTACACCTTC
D gene: TRBD1; V gene: TRBV25-1; J gene: TRBJ2-7; clone size: many; CDR3 protein: CASSEWDRVEQYF; CDR3 DNA: TGTGCCAGCAGTGAATGGGACAGGGTCGAGCAGTACTTC
D gene: TRBD1; V gene: TRBV9; J gene: TRBJ1-3; clone size: medium-sized; CDR3 protein: CASSDTGAGNTIYF; CDR3 DNA: TGTGCCAGCAGCGACACAGGGGCTGGAAACACCATATATTTT
D gene: TRBD1; V gene: TRBV12-3/TRBV12-4; J gene: TRBJ1-6; clone size: many; CDR3 protein: CASSDRDQAYSPLHF; CDR3 DNA: TGTGCCAGCAGTGACAGGGATCAAGCTTATTCACCCCTCCACTTT
D gene: .; V gene: TRBV4-2; J gene: TRBJ1-6; clone size: .; CDR3 protein: CARSSRLIRISPLHF; CDR3 DNA: TGTGCCAGAAGCTCTCGGCTAATCAGGATTTCACCCCTCCACTTT
D gene: .; V gene: TRBV25-1; J gene: TRBJ1-2; clone size: many; CDR3 protein: CASSEPGPTNYGYTF; CDR3 DNA: TGTGCCAGCAGTGAACCGGGACCGACTAACTATGGCTACACCTTC